The 32 T cell receptor beta chains below all came from one sample that was sequenced in a study of shared clonotypes between healthy human individuals (TCRdb year 2020). Library creation used the immunoSEQ multiplex PCR assay. Not all clones reach the TCRdb copy of this immuneACCESS table, which keeps in-frame sequences only. Checked studies attribute under half of the gap to unresolved V genes and leave the rest unexplained. The sample contains about half a million clones, approximately 82% of them found a single time. Approximately 12% of the sample comes from the top ten. The source material was PBMCs. The receptors here all came from a woman in her forties in good health. Some clones in this sample may be carry-over from other donors' samples.

This clone occurred a few times. The J gene is TRBJ2-1, the V gene TRBV2; TRBD2 is a possible D gene (6 bases). CDR1 SNHLY and CDR2 FYNNEI come from the germline V gene. The CDR3 covers 14 residues. Trimming removed 6 bases from V and 3 bases from J, with 12 bases in between. The CDR3 here is CASRELSGYNEQFF. As DNA, the CDR3 is TGTGCCAGCAGGGAACTTAGCGGCTACAATGAGCAGTTCTTC.

This chain uses TRBV5-5 with TRBJ1-4; 7 bases are a match to TRBD1. V gave up 4 bases and J gave up 6 bases; unmatched junction bases: 3. The CDR3 is 13 amino acids. Germline CDR1 SGHKS, CDR2 YYEKEE (reference sequence). The CDR3 nucleotides are TGTGCCAGCAGCAAGACAGGGTATGAAAAACTGTTTTTT. Protein sequence: CASSKTGYEKLFF. Together with reference TRBV5-5 and TRBJ1-4, the CDR3 gives the full variable domain: DAGVTQSPTHLIKTRGQQVTLRCSPISGHKSVSWYQQVLGQGPQFIFQYYEKEERGRGNFPDRFSARQFPNYSSELNVNALLLGDSALYLCASSKTGYEKLFFGSGTQLSVL.

Notes on this clone: In the same sample, other DNA sequences code for this CDR3. The chain couples TRBV9 to TRBJ2-7; D gene uncertain. The V gene lost 0 bases and the J gene lost 0 bases, with 10 bases spanning the gap. CDR1 SGDLS and CDR2 YYNGEE come from the germline V gene. The CDR3 is 15 amino acids. The CDR3 is CASSVAGTASYEQYF. The CDR3 nucleotides read TGTGCCAGCAGCGTAGCCGGTACGGCCTCCTACGAGCAGTACTTC. The full variable domain, completed using reference TRBV9 and TRBJ2-7, is DSGVTQTPKHLITATGQRVTLRCSPRSGDLSVYWYQQSLDQGLQFLIQYYNGEERAKGNILERFSAQQFPDLHSELNLSSLELGDSALYFCASSVAGTASYEQYFGPGTRLTVT.

The chain links TRBV6-6 to TRBJ2-1; 9 nucleotides align to TRBD2. Trimming at V came to 6 bases and at J to 8 bases, leaving 8 bases not matched to a gene. Germline CDR1 and CDR2: MNHNY and SVGAGI (reference sequence). The CDR3 extends over 14 amino acids. The CDR3 coding sequence is TGTGCCAGCAGAGATAGCGGGAGAGGCCATGAGCAGTTCTTC. Translated, it gives CASRDSGRGHEQFF.

This clone has only a few counts. The chain recombines TRBV5-1 with TRBJ1-4, with unresolved D. The CDR3 is 15 amino acids. Germline-derived CDR1 and CDR2 are SGHRS and YFSETQ. Trimming took 0 bases from V and 7 from J, leaving 13 bases between them. This CDR3 is CASSLVVGSAEKLFF. CDR3 nucleotide sequence: TGCGCCAGCAGCTTGGTGGTGGGGTCGGCTGAAAAACTGTTTTTT. The variable domain in full, with the rest retrieved from reference TRBV5-1 and TRBJ1-4, is KAGVTQTPRYLIKTRGQQVTLSCSPISGHRSVSWYQQTPGQGLQFLFEYFSETQRNKGNFPGRFSGRQFSNSRSEMNVSTLELGDSALYLCASSLVVGSAEKLFFGSGTQLSVL.

Remarks on this clone: A much larger clone sits a single nucleotide away, making a read error possible. The chain joins TRBV7-8 to TRBJ2-6; D ambiguous. The CDR3 has 13 residues. The V gene's germline CDR1 is SGHVS and CDR2 FQNEAQ. The ends were cut back, 6 bases at V and 1 base at J, with 4 bases in the middle. As DNA, the CDR3 is TGTGCCAGCAGTCCATCTGGGGCCAACGTCCTGACTTTC. Translation: CASSPSGANVLTF. Full variable domain (outside the CDR3, taken from reference TRBV7-8 and TRBJ2-6): GAGVSQSPRYKVAKRGQDVALRCDPISGHVSLFWYQQALGQGPEFLTYFQNEAQLDKSGLPSDRFFAERPEGSVSTLKIQRTQQEDSAVYLCASSPSGANVLTFGAGSRLTVL.

The chain joins TRBV5-4 to TRBJ1-3, with D unresolved. The V end was cut by 3 bases, the J end by 0 bases, with 10 bases between. This CDR3 has 15 residues. Germline V gene sequence: CDR1 SGHNT, CDR2 YYREEE (reference sequence). CDR3: CASSSDASSGNTIYF. The CDR3 region has the DNA TGTGCCAGCAGCTCCGATGCGAGCTCTGGAAACACCATATATTTT.

The chain uses TRBV5-1 and TRBJ2-3; 11 positions agree with TRBD2. Trimming at V came to 4 bases and at J to 5 bases, leaving 6 bases not matched to a gene. From germline, CDR1 is SGHRS and CDR2 YFSETQ. CDR3 size: 15 residues. The CDR3 protein is CASSTLAGGEDTQYF. As DNA, the CDR3 is TGCGCCAGCAGCACCTTAGCGGGAGGGGAAGATACGCAGTATTTT.

The count of this clone is one. It is likely a read error: a sequence one base away is far more abundant. This chain joins TRBV29-1 and TRBJ2-1, with 9 nucleotides matching TRBD1. CDR1 and CDR2 (germline): SQVTM, ANQGSEA. Trimming at V came to 7 bases and at J to 11 bases, leaving 18 bases not matched to a gene. The CDR3 spans 15 residues. CDR3 nucleotides: TGCAGCGCCTACACCGGGACAGGGATTTTTAATAAGCAGTTCTTC. Translating it yields CSAYTGTGIFNKQFF.

This rearrangement joins TRBV27 to TRBJ2-7; 7 bases map to TRBD1. Germline loops: CDR1 MNHEY, CDR2 SMNVEV (reference sequence). The length of the CDR3 is 14 residues. The ends lost 3 bases at V and 2 bases at J; junction bases unmatched: 4. CDR3 region: CASSFRTGPYEQYF. For the CDR3, the DNA is TGTGCCAGCAGTTTTCGGACAGGTCCCTACGAGCAGTACTTC.

The genes are TRBV28 and TRBJ1-2; 12 bases agree with TRBD1. This CDR3 is built from 14 residues. Germline V gene lookup returns CDR1 MDHEN and CDR2 SYDVKM. V was pared by 6 bases and J by 3 bases, with 2 bases of the junction left unmatched. The DNA for the CDR3 is TGTGCCAGCAGGGGGACAGGGGGCGACTATGGCTACACCTTC. It yields the protein CASRGTGGDYGYTF.

The chain couples TRBV7-3 to TRBJ2-1; TRBD2 aligns across 11 bases. V shed 0 bases, J shed 3 bases, and the junction held 1 base outside the gene matches. CDR3 size: 16 residues. Germline V lookup: CDR1 SGHTA, CDR2 FQGTGA. As DNA, the CDR3 is TGTGCCAGCAGCTTAACCGGGACTAGCGGCTACAATGAGCAGTTCTTC. Residues: CASSLTGTSGYNEQFF.

The genes are TRBV9 and TRBJ2-5; D may be TRBD2 (7 bases). This CDR3 spans 16 amino acids. The germline gives CDR1 SGDLS, CDR2 YYNGEE. The V and J ends lost 0 bases and 5 bases respectively, with 17 bases between them. CDR3 DNA: TGTGCCAGCAGCGTAGCACCAGGGGCCGGGGGGGAGACCCAGTACTTC. Residues: CASSVAPGAGGETQYF.

There are a few counts of this clone. The CDR3 spells CASSLGTGSAYEQYF. DNA of the CDR3: TGTGCCAGCAGCTTAGGGACAGGATCCGCCTACGAGCAGTACTTC. The chain combines TRBV7-2 with TRBJ2-7, with 7 bases matching TRBD1. The CDR3 totals 15 residues. Looked up from germline, CDR1 is SGHTA and CDR2 is FQGNSA. V lost 1 base and J lost 2; bases outside the gene matches: 5.

J is TRBJ2-5 and V is TRBV15; maybe TRBD2 (6 bases). This CDR3 spans 14 amino acids. Deletions cut 1 base from V and 3 bases from J, with 9 bases between. The germline V gene has CDR1 LNHNV and CDR2 YYDKDF (reference sequence). The CDR3 here is CATSRGGTEETQYF. The DNA of the CDR3 is TGTGCCACCAGCAGAGGCGGGACGGAAGAGACCCAGTACTTC.

A word on this clone: A far larger clone is just one base off, so this is likely a read error. V gene TRBV7-9 combines with J gene TRBJ1-3; a possible D gene is TRBD1 (6 bases). Germline CDR1 SEHNR, CDR2 FQNEAQ (reference sequence). The CDR3 has 16 amino acids. The chain's CDR3 is CASSSGAGTSGNTVYF. DNA for the CDR3: TGTGCCAGCAGCTCAGGGGCAGGGACCTCTGGAAACACCGTATATTTT.

The gene calls are TRBV19 and TRBJ2-3; the D gene is possibly TRBD1 (5 bases). V was clipped by 6 bases and J by 6 bases, with 13 bases between them. The CDR3 is made up of 13 amino acids. Looked up from germline, CDR1 is LNHDA and CDR2 is SQIVND (reference sequence). CDR3 coding DNA: TGTGCCAGTAGCGAAGGGGCTGGGGATACGCAGTATTTT. The encoded protein is CASSEGAGDTQYF. The full variable domain, in which reference TRBV19 and TRBJ2-3 provide the parts outside the CDR3, is DGGITQSPKYLFRKEGQNVTLSCEQNLNHDAMYWYRQDPGQGLRLIYYSQIVNDFQKGDIAEGYSVSREKKESFPLTVTSAQKNPTAFYLCASSEGAGDTQYFGPGTRLTVL.

The chain carries TRBV6-5 and TRBJ2-1, with D perhaps matching TRBD2 (5 bases). Germline V lookup: CDR1 MNHEY, CDR2 SVGAGI. The V and J ends lost 0 bases and 9 bases respectively, with 15 bases between them. The CDR3 consists of 15 residues. The CDR3 reads CASSYSLGGGVEQFF. In DNA, the CDR3 is TGTGCCAGCAGTTACTCCCTTGGAGGAGGAGTTGAGCAGTTCTTC.

This clone was seen only once. V and J are TRBV19 and TRBJ1-4, with 8 bases fitting TRBD1. V was clipped by 5 bases and J by 7 bases; unmatched bases: 9. There are 15 residues in the CDR3. The germline V gene has CDR1 LNHDA and CDR2 SQIVND (reference sequence). This chain's CDR3 is CASSPYRGISEKLFF. CDR3 DNA: TGTGCCAGTAGTCCGTACAGGGGGATCAGTGAAAAACTGTTTTTT.

The rearrangement joins TRBV28 to TRBJ1-1, with a possible D match to TRBD1 (6 bases). CDR3 length equals 12 residues. V gave up 6 bases and J gave up 7 bases, with 12 bases separating them. Germline V gene sequence: CDR1 MDHEN, CDR2 SYDVKM. CDR3 in amino acids: CASRYDRNEAFF. The CDR3 DNA reads TGTGCCAGCAGATATGACAGGAATGAAGCTTTCTTT. Filled out from reference TRBV28 and TRBJ1-1, the complete variable domain reads DVKVTQSSRYLVKRTGEKVFLECVQDMDHENMFWYRQDPGLGLRLIYFSYDVKMKEKGDIPEGYSVSREKKERFSLILESASTNQTSMYLCASRYDRNEAFFGQGTRLTVV.

The gene calls are TRBV4-1 and TRBJ2-7; D remains ambiguous. The CDR3 is made up of 16 amino acids. The germline V and J ends were trimmed by 0 bases and 1 base, with 13 bases remaining between them. Germline loops: CDR1 MGHRA, CDR2 YSYEKL. The CDR3 nucleotides are TGCGCCAGCAGCCAAGATAACAGATTGCCATCCTACGAGCAGTACTTC. This codes for CASSQDNRLPSYEQYF.

This sequence joins TRBV27 and TRBJ2-3, with 7 positions matching TRBD2. The CDR3 runs to 14 residues. The V and J ends lost 1 base and 5 bases, in that order; junction bases with no gene match: 3. From germline, CDR1 is MNHEY and CDR2 SMNVEV (reference sequence). In nucleotides, the CDR3 is TGTGCCAGCAGTTTATTACTAGCGAGAGATACGCAGTATTTT. It encodes CASSLLLARDTQYF.

About this clone: A far larger clone is a single base away, which makes a read error likely. The chain recombines TRBV2 with TRBJ2-7, with D maybe TRBD1 (6 bases). This CDR3 has 14 residues. Germline V lookup: CDR1 SNHLY, CDR2 FYNNEI. CDR3 nucleotide sequence: TGTGACTGCCTTAGATCAGACAGGCCGTTGGAGCAGTACTTC. It translates to CDCLRSDRPLEQYF. Together with reference TRBV2 and TRBJ2-7, the CDR3 gives the full variable domain: EPEVTQTPSHQVTQMGQEVILRCVPISNHLYFYWYRQILGQKVEFLVSFYNNEISEKSEIFDDQFSVERPDGSNFTLKIRSTKLEDSAMYFCDCLRSDRPLEQYFGPGTRLTVT.

V and J are TRBV2 and TRBJ2-7, with 12 bases fitting TRBD2. The V gene end was trimmed by 6 bases and the J gene end by 2 bases; junction bases not matched to a gene: 2. CDR1 is SNHLY, CDR2 FYNNEI, per germline. The CDR3 runs to 14 residues. The CDR3 protein is CASRLAGGTYEQYF. The CDR3 bases are TGTGCCAGCAGACTAGCGGGAGGTACCTACGAGCAGTACTTC.

The V call is TRBV5-1, the J call TRBJ2-2; the match to TRBD2 covers 9 bases. The CDR3 sequence is 19 residues long. Trimming at V came to 4 bases and at J to 6 bases, leaving 19 bases not matched to a gene. Germline V gene lookup returns CDR1 SGHRS and CDR2 YFSETQ. Written as DNA, the CDR3 is TGCGCCAGCAGCCCGGATGGGATAGCGGGAGACCTTAGGGCCGGGGAGCTGTTTTTT. It specifies CASSPDGIAGDLRAGELFF.

V usage is TRBV29-1 and J usage is TRBJ2-6, with 13 nucleotides matching TRBD2. The CDR3 is 13 residues long. Germline V lookup: CDR1 SQVTM, CDR2 ANQGSEA. V lost 7 bases and J lost 8; bases outside the gene matches: 2. CDR3 sequence: CSAGTSGTNVLTF. CDR3 coding DNA: TGCAGCGCTGGGACTAGCGGGACCAACGTCCTGACTTTC.

The chain has TRBV7-9 and TRBJ1-1; 8 positions match TRBD1. CDR1 is SEHNR and CDR2 is FQNEAQ in the germline V gene (reference sequence). V gave up 5 bases and J gave up 1 base; unmatched junction bases: 6. CDR3 size: 15 residues. The CDR3 region is CASSQGQGWNTEAFF. The CDR3, as DNA: TGTGCCAGCAGCCAAGGACAGGGTTGGAACACTGAAGCTTTCTTT. The whole variable domain, filled in from reference TRBV7-9 and TRBJ1-1, reads DTGVSQNPRHKITKRGQNVTFRCDPISEHNRLYWYRQTLGQGPEFLTYFQNEAQLEKSRLLSDRFSAERPKGSFSTLEIQRTEQGDSAMYLCASSQGQGWNTEAFFGQGTRLTVV.

The J gene is TRBJ2-7, the V gene TRBV11-3, with no clear D. Trimming took 0 bases from V and 3 from J, leaving 6 bases between them. Germline V gene data show CDR1 as SGHNT and CDR2 as YENEEA. This CDR3 region has 13 residues. In DNA form, the CDR3 reads TGTGCCAGCAGCTTAGACCTGAACTACGAGCAGTACTTC. This gives the protein CASSLDLNYEQYF.

This chain joins TRBV5-4 and TRBJ1-1, with D hard to call. The germline gives CDR1 SGHNT, CDR2 YYREEE (reference sequence). The CDR3 is 13 residues long. Trimming cost V 1 base and J 0 bases, with 4 bases left between them. The CDR3 DNA reads TGTGCCAGCAGCTTGCAGATGAACACTGAAGCTTTCTTT. Residues: CASSLQMNTEAFF.

The chain is built from TRBV6-1 and TRBJ2-1; a weak D match, TRBD2 (6 bases). This CDR3 has 15 amino acids. With 2 bases removed from V and 3 bases from J, the gap between germline ends came to 11 bases. Germline assignment: CDR1 MNHNS and CDR2 SASEGT. CDR3 sequence: CASSELGGLYNEQFF. The CDR3 nucleotides read TGTGCCAGCAGTGAACTTGGGGGACTCTACAATGAGCAGTTCTTC.

The table lists this clone with a few counts. The chain employs TRBV7-9 and TRBJ1-1, with D perhaps TRBD1 (6 bases). V dropped 3 bases and J dropped 4 bases, with 12 bases sitting between them. This CDR3 spans 14 amino acids. Germline lookup yields CDR1 SEHNR and CDR2 FQNEAQ (reference sequence). The CDR3 region is CASSFYRDVTEAFF. The CDR3 nucleotides read TGTGCCAGCAGCTTTTACAGGGACGTCACTGAAGCTTTCTTT. The variable domain in full, with the rest retrieved from reference TRBV7-9 and TRBJ1-1, is DTGVSQNPRHKITKRGQNVTFRCDPISEHNRLYWYRQTLGQGPEFLTYFQNEAQLEKSRLLSDRFSAERPKGSFSTLEIQRTEQGDSAMYLCASSFYRDVTEAFFGQGTRLTVV.

The chain recombines TRBV19 with TRBJ1-5; D might be TRBD1 (5 bases). Germline assignment: CDR1 LNHDA and CDR2 SQIVND (reference sequence). The V end was cut by 1 base, the J end by 8 bases, with 12 bases between. This CDR3 is 14 amino acids long. The CDR3 sequence: CASSIVGEGKPQHF. CDR3 in DNA: TGTGCCAGTAGTATAGTGGGGGAAGGGAAGCCCCAGCATTTT.